This paragraph reports one TCR beta chain. This sample stems from a study of relationships among human T cell subsets. Bead selections for CD25, CD56 and CD294 left a flow-through collected as Th1 cells. The germline V and J ends were trimmed by 0 bases and 0 bases, with 9 bases remaining between them. Germline V gives CDR1 GTSNPN, CDR2 SVGIG (reference sequence). The CDR3 length is 15 residues. TCR alpha and beta CDR3s were amplified from mRNA by semiquantitative ARM-PCR. ARM-PCR used tagged nested gene-specific primers, then communal superprimers for exponential amplification. TCRdb re-called the multiplex PCR reads with MiXCR, one entry per CDR3 protein. The sample consists of roughly 13,000 distinct CDR3 sequences, approximately 67% of them appearing once.

This sequence was found in a man in his forties or fifties in good health. The V gene is TRBV30, the J gene TRBJ1-5; D is undetermined. Sequences were obtained from CD4+ Th1 cells sorted from blood. The CDR3 nucleotides read TGTGCCTGGAGTGTACATTTGATTAGCAATCAGCCCCAGCATTTT. Translation gives CAWSVHLISNQPQHF.